Reported below is one T cell receptor (beta chain). No antigen is known for it. All CD8+ T cell subsets were sorted in triplicate at around 330,000 cells each. CD45RO-CCR7+CD27+CD95- characterized naive CD8+ T cells. The data belong to a study of CXCR3-negative and CXCR3-positive naive CD8 T cells. General study findings and limits: More hydrophobic TRB CDR3s occurred in CXCR3-positive than in CXCR3-negative naive cells. The study found CXCR3 expression partially decreased after cryopreservation and ran most assays on fresh PBMCs.

The method, 5' RACE with UMI labels, was used to prepare the TRB cDNA libraries. For each CDR3 protein, TCRdb gives one entry from its re-call of the 5' RACE reads, without DNA. The table lists some 50,000 distinct CDR3 sequences, with 1.5% in the top ten. This sequence originates from a human donor in good health. Some clones in this sample may be carry-over from other donors' samples. Sequencing was carried out using naive CXCR3- CD8+ T cells from blood. The subset denotes: CD45RO-CCR7+CD27+CD95- naive CD8+ T cells lacking CXCR3 (TNR3-).

CDR3: CASSLGGTGGDEQFF. The genes are TRBV5-6 and TRBJ2-1; TCRdb outputs TRBD1, but without DNA this stays unchecked. The CDR3 has 15 residues. In germline, CDR1 is SGHDT, CDR2 YYEEEE. The variable domain in full, with the rest retrieved from reference TRBV5-6 and TRBJ2-1, is DAGVTQSPTHLIKTRGQQVTLRCSPKSGHDTVSWYQQALGQGPQFIFQYYEEEERQRGNFPDRFSGHQFPNYSSELNVNALLLGDSALYLCASSLGGTGGDEQFFGPGTRLTVL.